Given below is one T cell receptor beta chain in context. The antigen is undetermined. The data derive from a study of PD-1 blockade in mismatch repair-deficient tumors. Overall study context: Enrolled about 2013-2017, patients had progressing, pretreated mismatch repair-deficient cancers of around twelve types. Findings and limits, study-wide: Tumor-resident clones, often absent from pretreatment blood, expanded after pembrolizumab and then contracted.

TCRdb keeps only in-frame clones here, not all; method: immunoSEQ multiplex PCR. The sample has 35,000 or so clones, roughly 84% seen once; the top ten hold 3% to 4.5%. All patients were mismatch repair deficient, assessed by either PCR or immunohistochemistry. The TCR-sequenced patients were three responders to pembrolizumab. Germline assignment: CDR1 LNHNV and CDR2 YYDKDF (reference sequence). Trimming stripped 0 bases from V and 5 bases from J, with 14 bases between. The CDR3 loop spans 15 amino acids. The specimen was peripheral blood, collected 76 weeks after starting pembrolizumab. This chain connects TRBV15 to TRBJ2-7; D perhaps matches TRBD2 (5 bases). This receptor was taken from an adult with mismatch repair-deficient cancer. The CDR3 reads CATSRDGGRQNEQYF. CDR3 DNA: TGTGCCACCAGCAGAGATGGAGGCAGGCAGAACGAGCAGTACTTC. Variable domain in full (rest from reference TRBV15 and TRBJ2-7): DAMVIQNPRYQVTQFGKPVTLSCSQTLNHNVMYWYQQKSSQAPKLLFHYYDKDFNNEADTPDNFQSRRPNTSFCFLDIRSPGLGDTAMYLCATSRDGGRQNEQYFGPGTRLTVT.